By its share, the clone carrying this TCR beta chain is medium-sized (0.01 to 0.1%). Antigen unknown. The gene names given are mouse names. The read comes to an end 1 residue before the CDR3 does, leaving the germline J gene to fill in the end. As to time point: mouse harvest day 14 after allogeneic transplant. Tail vein injection delivered 10^7 T-cell-depleted bone marrow cells and 10^6 splenic CD5+ T cells. This mouse GVHD model was MHC-mismatched B6 to BALB/c, profiled day 7 or 14. This sample stems from a study of tissue T cells after allogeneic stem cell transplantation. Study-wide results and limits: Few T cell clones were shared across patients, but motif clusters showed tissue-specific shared signatures.

The CDR3 loop spans 13 amino acids. Trimming took off 0 bases at V and 4 bases at J, with 7 bases between the two ends. Per the germline V gene, CDR1 is LGHNA and CDR2 is YNLKQL (reference sequence). TCRbeta CDR3 was sequenced at survey depth with template counts. Repertoires were generated with immunoSEQ multiplex PCR, while TCRdb's copy carries only in-frame clones and drops some. The sample lists 6,000 to 9,500 clones; around 33% were seen once. This receptor was identified in a female BALB/c mouse given C57BL/6 T cells with graft-versus-host disease after an allogeneic hematopoietic cell transplant. The chain links TRBV5 to TRBJ2-7, with a weak D call TRBD1 (5 bases). The specimen sequenced was skin. The DNA read from the CDR3 is TGTGCCAGCAGCCAAGAGAGGGGATATGAACAGTAC. Translation: CASSQERGYEQY. The CDR3 as a whole reads CASSQERGYEQYF.